These 26 T cell receptor beta chains were all obtained from the same sample, sequenced in a study of human T cells and chemical hapten exposure (dated by TCRdb to the early 2020s). The sample's time point, from its label and the paper: pre-sensitization, week 0. Read against the paper, the sample's treatment or condition label means: therapeutic diphenylcyclopropenone sensitization with weekly scalp DPC. Library construction relied on RACE. TCRdb lists the instrument as NextSeq 500. Using fastp at Q25 and MiXCR, TCRdb reprocessed the public reads and kept productive beta chains. Merged by CDR3 protein, the rows form single entries marked with the most common genes and DNA. This sample gives 250,000 or so distinct CDR3 sequences in total; around 7.3% of them show up just once. The ten most abundant clones make up 1.2% of the sample. The starting material was whole blood, obtained in connection with sensitization to the hapten diphenylcyclopropenone (DPC). These receptor sequences come from a young man with alopecia areata. Some clones in this sample may be carry-over from other donors' samples.

This clonotype came up many times. The chain has TRBV7-6 and TRBJ1-2, with D hard to call. V lost 1 base and J lost 6, with 12 bases in between. This CDR3 has 14 amino acids. The germline V gene has CDR1 SGHVS and CDR2 FNYEAQ. The DNA of the CDR3 is TGTGCCAGCAGCTTAGGTGGGCCTAGGAATGGCTACACCTTC. It codes for CASSLGGPRNGYTF.

The chain is built from TRBV5-5 and TRBJ2-7, with 8 bases identical to TRBD1. With V trimmed by 2 bases and J by 2 bases, 6 bases remained unmatched. Germline V gene data show CDR1 as SGHKS and CDR2 as YYEKEE (reference sequence). There are 15 residues in the CDR3. The CDR3 coding sequence is TGTGCCAGCAGCTTTCCGGGACAGGCGGCCTACGAGCAGTACTTC. This sequence encodes CASSFPGQAAYEQYF.

This clonotype has more than one count but fewer than ten. V and J are TRBV7-8 and TRBJ1-2; D gene ambiguous. Germline CDR1 and CDR2: SGHVS and FQNEAQ. The CDR3 runs to 15 residues. The V and J ends lost 2 bases and 4 bases respectively, with 14 bases between them. CDR3 nucleotides: TGTGCCAGCAGCTTACGAGTTTCGCGGAGCTATGGCTACACCTTC. It specifies CASSLRVSRSYGYTF.

In this sample, this clonotype turned up a few times. The chain carries TRBV5-1 and TRBJ2-4; D ambiguous. The V and J ends lost 0 bases and 5 bases respectively, with 12 bases between them. Germline loops: CDR1 SGHRS, CDR2 YFSETQ. CDR3 size: 15 residues. The CDR3 region has the DNA TGCGCCAGCAGCTTGGATACGCAGGTCGAAAACATTCAGTACTTC. Amino acid sequence: CASSLDTQVENIQYF.

This clonotype has at least ten counts. The V call is TRBV10-3, the J call TRBJ1-6; tentatively, D is TRBD1 (6 bases). This CDR3 has 14 amino acids. V was pared by 4 bases and J by 8 bases, with 12 bases between. The germline gives CDR1 ENHRY, CDR2 SYGVKD. The CDR3 region has the DNA TGTGCCATCAGTGCCGACAGGTCCGATTCACCCCTCCACTTT. It yields the protein CAISADRSDSPLHF.

This clonotype was seen at least ten times. The V gene is TRBV15, the J gene TRBJ2-1; 9 bases align to TRBD1. There are 16 residues in the CDR3. J gave up 6 bases and V 2 bases, and 8 bases lay outside the gene matches. The germline V gene has CDR1 LNHNV and CDR2 YYDKDF (reference sequence). The CDR3 coding sequence is TGTGCCACCAGCAGATCGTCCGGGACAGGGATCAATGAGCAGTTCTTC. It specifies CATSRSSGTGINEQFF. Complete variable domain (other parts from reference TRBV15 and TRBJ2-1): DAMVIQNPRYQVTQFGKPVTLSCSQTLNHNVMYWYQQKSSQAPKLLFHYYDKDFNNEADTPDNFQSRRPNTSFCFLDIRSPGLGDTAMYLCATSRSSGTGINEQFFGPGTRLTVL.

The table lists this clonotype with many counts. This sequence joins TRBV4-3 and TRBJ1-5; tentatively, D is TRBD1 (6 bases). The V end lost 1 base, the J end lost 2 bases, and 6 bases lay between the germline ends. Germline V lookup: CDR1 LGHNA, CDR2 YSLEER. The CDR3 is made up of 14 amino acids. CDR3 DNA: TGCGCCAGCAGCCAAGGACAGGGCAATCAGCCCCAGCATTTT. As protein: CASSQGQGNQPQHF.

Many counts were recorded for this clonotype. V usage is TRBV7-9 and J usage is TRBJ1-5; the D is unclear. Trimming shortened V by 1 base and J by 6 bases, and 4 bases separated the two germline ends. The CDR3 is 12 amino acids. Per germline, CDR1 SEHNR and CDR2 FQNEAQ (reference sequence). In DNA form, the CDR3 reads TGTGCCAGCAGCTTAGGGGGTCAGCCCCAGCATTTT. Protein product: CASSLGGQPQHF.

Many counts were recorded for this clonotype. The chain recombines TRBV5-1 with TRBJ2-3; 7 nucleotides agree with TRBD1. Trimming took 4 bases from V and 0 from J; bases not matched to a gene: 8. The CDR3 extends over 16 amino acids. The germline V gene has CDR1 SGHRS and CDR2 YFSETQ. In DNA, the CDR3 is TGCGCCAGCAGCGGGCGCGGACAGGCCAGCACAGATACGCAGTATTTT. Protein sequence: CASSGRGQASTDTQYF.

This clonotype was counted at least ten times. In DNA, the CDR3 is TGTGCCAGCTCACCTACAGGGATGCGACTGCAAAACATTCAGTACTTC. Translated, it gives CASSPTGMRLQNIQYF. V gene TRBV18 combines with J gene TRBJ2-4, with D perhaps TRBD1 (6 bases). The CDR3 length is 16 residues. Trimming took off 3 bases at V and 5 bases at J, with 17 bases between the two ends. Germline loops: CDR1 KGHSH, CDR2 LQKENI. Filled out from reference TRBV18 and TRBJ2-4, the complete variable domain reads NAGVMQNPRHLVRRRGQEARLRCSPMKGHSHVYWYRQLPEEGLKFMVYLQKENIIDESGMPKERFSAEFPKEGPSILRIQQVVRGDSAAYFCASSPTGMRLQNIQYFGAGTRLSVL.

The CDR3 DNA sequence: TGTGCCAGCAGCCGCCGGGAAGTCGGGGAGCAGTACTTC. Its translation is CASSRREVGEQYF. The chain employs TRBV12-3 or TRBV12-4 and TRBJ2-7; weak D call: TRBD2 (5 bases). Trimming pared 6 bases from V and 7 bases from J, leaving 16 bases between. CDR3 length: 13 amino acids.

The J gene is TRBJ1-6, the V gene TRBV28; D is uncertain. Trimming removed 5 bases from V and 10 bases from J, with 9 bases in between. The germline CDR1 and CDR2 sequences are MDHEN and SYDVKM. The CDR3 has 12 amino acids. For the CDR3, the DNA is TGTGCCAGCAGTCAGTCGGGCTCACCCCTCCACTTT. Its protein product is CASSQSGSPLHF. The whole variable domain, filled in from reference TRBV28 and TRBJ1-6, reads DVKVTQSSRYLVKRTGEKVFLECVQDMDHENMFWYRQDPGLGLRLIYFSYDVKMKEKGDIPEGYSVSREKKERFSLILESASTNQTSMYLCASSQSGSPLHFGNGTRLTVT.

This sequence joins TRBV7-2 and TRBJ2-4; D is possibly TRBD1 or TRBD2 (5 bases each). The CDR3 sequence is 19 residues long. Germline lookup yields CDR1 SGHTA and CDR2 FQGNSA. V lost 1 base and J 0 bases, leaving 19 bases between the germline ends. CDR3 sequence: CASSLEAGQAALAKNIQYF. CDR3 nucleotide sequence: TGTGCCAGCAGCTTAGAGGCAGGACAAGCGGCACTAGCCAAAAACATTCAGTACTTC.

The table lists this clonotype with a few counts. The chain is built from TRBV4-3 and TRBJ2-1; 9 nucleotides line up with TRBD2. CDR1 and CDR2 from the germline V gene are LGHNA and YSLEER. The CDR3 covers 16 residues. V was clipped by 2 bases and J by 7 bases; unmatched bases: 9. The CDR3 reads CASSQRTAGGPNEQFF. The CDR3 DNA sequence: TGCGCCAGCAGCCAACGCACGGCGGGGGGGCCTAATGAGCAGTTCTTC.

This sequence joins TRBV21-1 and TRBJ2-7; the table's D call, TRBD1, has no DNA check behind it. TRBV21-1 is a known pseudogene. CDR3 length: 14 amino acids. The CDR3 bases are TGTGCCAGCAGCGCCTTCGGGGGCCCCTACGAGCAGTACGTC. It translates to CASSAFGGPYEQYV.

In its sample, this clonotype was seen many times. The chain is built from TRBV5-1 and TRBJ2-2, with a weak D call TRBD1 (7 bases). V was cut by 5 bases and J by 5 bases, with 13 bases left in between. The CDR3 is made up of 14 amino acids. CDR1 SGHRS and CDR2 YFSETQ come from the germline V gene. The CDR3 is CASSKEGATGELFF. The CDR3 DNA reads TGCGCCAGCAGTAAGGAGGGGGCGACCGGGGAGCTGTTTTTT. Looking up the rest from reference TRBV5-1 and TRBJ2-2 gives the full variable domain: KAGVTQTPRYLIKTRGQQVTLSCSPISGHRSVSWYQQTPGQGLQFLFEYFSETQRNKGNFPGRFSGRQFSNSRSEMNVSTLELGDSALYLCASSKEGATGELFFGEGSRLTVL.

The chain has TRBV20-1 and TRBJ2-1; TRBD2 aligns across 8 bases. Germline CDR1 and CDR2: DFQATT and SNEGSKA (reference sequence). V lost 5 bases, J lost 5 bases, and 8 bases stayed unmatched. The CDR3 totals 14 residues. DNA of the CDR3: TGCAGTGCTGCTACGGGGGGGCGCAACAATGAGCAGTTCTTC. Protein product: CSAATGGRNNEQFF.

This clonotype was seen many times. The chain recombines TRBV6-2 or TRBV6-3 with TRBJ2-2, with no clear D. CDR3 length: 15 amino acids. Germline V lookup: CDR1 MNHEY, CDR2 SVGEGT. V lost 5 bases and J lost 5, with 15 bases in between. The CDR3 DNA is TGTGCCAGCAGTCTCGGCAAAGTGGGGACCGGGGAGCTGTTTTTT. As protein: CASSLGKVGTGELFF.

The CDR3 loop reads CASSLVQGVLMNTEAFF. DNA of the CDR3: TGTGCCAGCAGCTTGGTCCAGGGTGTCCTTATGAACACTGAAGCTTTCTTT. This chain links TRBV5-8 with TRBJ1-1; tentatively, D is TRBD1 (5 bases). CDR1 and CDR2 from the germline V gene are SGHTS and YDEGEE. Trimming took off 0 bases at V and 0 bases at J, with 15 bases between the two ends. The CDR3 contains 17 residues. The full variable domain, its missing parts supplied by reference TRBV5-8 and TRBJ1-1, is EAGVTQSPTHLIKTRGQQATLRCSPISGHTSVYWYQQALGLGLQFLLWYDEGEERNRGNFPPRFSGRQFPNYSSELNVNALELEDSALYLCASSLVQGVLMNTEAFFGQGTRLTVV.

This sequence joins TRBV6-6 and TRBJ2-7; possible D gene TRBD1, 7 bases. The CDR3 extends over 14 amino acids. V lost 5 bases and J 3 bases, leaving 14 bases between the germline ends. The germline V gene encodes CDR1 MNHNY and CDR2 SVGAGI (reference sequence). CDR3 loop: CASSLPGGFYEQYF. DNA of the CDR3: TGTGCCAGCAGTCTTCCAGGGGGGTTCTACGAGCAGTACTTC.

This clonotype appeared once. This may be a read error, as it is one base from a much larger clone. The genes are TRBV7-9 and TRBJ1-1; no definite D call. Germline V gives CDR1 SEHNR, CDR2 FQNEAQ (reference sequence). CDR3 size: 13 residues. Trimming removed 4 bases at V and 4 bases at J, with 10 bases between. CDR3 amino acids: CASSSGLITEAFF. The CDR3 nucleotides read TGTGCCAGCAGCTCAGGCCTGATCACTGAAGCTTTCTTT.

This clonotype was seen more than once but under ten times. V gene TRBV28 combines with J gene TRBJ1-5; 8 bases match TRBD1. CDR1 is MDHEN, CDR2 SYDVKM, per germline. After removal of 4 bases from V and 8 bases from J, the junction contained 10 bases not matched to a gene. This CDR3 comprises 15 residues. In DNA form, the CDR3 reads TGTGCCAGCAGTTCTTTGACAGGGGAGGTCAAGCCCCAGCATTTT. Translation gives CASSSLTGEVKPQHF.

A few counts support this clonotype. The V call is TRBV19, the J call TRBJ2-7; D may be TRBD1 or TRBD2 (6 bases each). V was clipped by 6 bases and J by 3 bases, with 18 bases between them. The CDR3 is 15 residues long. Germline loops: CDR1 LNHDA, CDR2 SQIVND (reference sequence). DNA for the CDR3: TGTGCCAGTAGAAAGCAGGGGAGGCTGGGCTACGAGCAGTACTTC. This gives the protein CASRKQGRLGYEQYF.

The rearrangement links TRBV5-6 to TRBJ1-1; D remains unclear. Germline CDR1 is SGHDT and CDR2 is YYEEEE. This CDR3 comprises 14 residues. With 0 bases removed from V and 1 base from J, the gap between germline ends came to 7 bases. CDR3 nucleotides: TGTGCCAGCAGCTTGGGCGACGGGAACACTGAAGCTTTCTTT. Protein sequence: CASSLGDGNTEAFF.

In this sample, this clonotype turned up many times. V gene TRBV4-2 combines with J gene TRBJ2-1, with D unresolved. The V gene lost 0 bases and the J gene lost 0 bases, with 15 bases spanning the gap. This CDR3 has 18 amino acids. Per germline, CDR1 LGHNA and CDR2 YNFKEQ. The CDR3 here is CASSQEFEFSSSYNEQFF. CDR3 sequence (DNA): TGTGCCAGCAGCCAAGAGTTCGAGTTCTCCAGCTCCTACAATGAGCAGTTCTTC.

As concerns this clonotype: This may be a read error: a much more frequent sequence differs by one nucleotide. The V call is TRBV7-9, the J call TRBJ2-5; tentatively, D is TRBD2 (6 bases). This CDR3 contains 13 residues. CDR1 SEHNR and CDR2 FQNEAQ come from the germline V gene (reference sequence). Written as DNA, the CDR3 is TGTGCCAGCAGCTTAGCAGGGGAGGAGACCGAGTACTTC. Its translation: CASSLAGEETEYF.